The 28 T cell receptor beta chains presented below share a single source sample, sequenced in a study of cytomegalovirus exposure and HLA in healthy donors (dated by TCRdb to about 2017). The library relied on the immunoSEQ multiplex PCR assay. This is the immuneACCESS table as TCRdb keeps it, with only in-frame sequences that have V and J called. A part of the clones is gone; compared with another copy, unresolved V genes explain less than half, and the rest is unexplained. This sample is represented by 240,000 or so clones; around 88% of them were singletons. Around 1.3% of the sample belongs to the ten largest clones. Specimen: PBMCs. Every receptor here comes from a woman aged 25 to 45 in good health and CMV-seropositive.

This clone was observed a single time. J is TRBJ1-4 and V is TRBV25-1; 11 bases are a match to TRBD1. Germline V gene sequence: CDR1 MGHDK, CDR2 SYGVNS. The CDR3 runs 17 residues. V shed 1 base and J 5 bases; nucleotides not matched to a gene: 6. Here the CDR3 DNA reads TGTGCCAGCAGTGAATTTCGGACAGGGGGCAGGAATGAAAAACTGTTTTTT. This gives the protein CASSEFRTGGRNEKLFF.

The V and J genes are TRBV2 and TRBJ1-1; possibly TRBD1 for D (6 bases). The CDR3 extends over 13 amino acids. V was pared by 2 bases and J by 8 bases, with 12 bases between. Germline values: CDR1 SNHLY, CDR2 FYNNEI. The chain's CDR3 is CASSEWLDSEAFF. The CDR3 nucleotides are TGTGCCAGCAGTGAATGGTTGGACAGCGAAGCTTTCTTT.

The CDR3 coding sequence is TGTGCCAGCAGCCCCGGGGAGCGGGGGCCCCTCGAGCAGTACTTC. The encoded protein is CASSPGERGPLEQYF. The chain carries TRBV5-4 and TRBJ2-7; 8 bases map to TRBD2. Losses at the gene ends were 4 bases for V and 6 bases for J; bases not matched to a gene: 12. This CDR3 is built from 15 residues. Germline loops: CDR1 SGHNT, CDR2 YYREEE (reference sequence).

The V and J genes are TRBV10-2 and TRBJ2-7; TRBD1 agrees at 8 bases. The J segment lost 2 bases and the V segment lost 9 bases, leaving 15 bases of the junction unmatched. The CDR3 extends over 16 amino acids. The germline V gene has CDR1 WSHSY and CDR2 SAAADI. The CDR3 reads CASLESMGTGTYEQYF. For the CDR3, the DNA is TGCGCCAGTTTAGAATCTATGGGGACAGGTACCTACGAGCAGTACTTC.

The V call is TRBV6-6, the J call TRBJ1-2; 7 nucleotides match TRBD1. The CDR3 has 14 residues. Germline V gene lookup returns CDR1 MNHNY and CDR2 SVGAGI (reference sequence). V was pared by 7 bases and J by 7 bases, with 12 bases of the junction left unmatched. DNA of the CDR3: TGTGCCAGCACCAACAGGGGAGTAGAAATTGGCTACACCTTC. Translated, it gives CASTNRGVEIGYTF.

The V call is TRBV5-1, the J call TRBJ1-4, with 9 bases identical to TRBD1. J was trimmed by 8 bases and V by 6 bases; bases with no gene match: 2. The CDR3 loop spans 12 amino acids. The germline V gene encodes CDR1 SGHRS and CDR2 YFSETQ. CDR3 residues: CASKDRGEKLFF. CDR3 nucleotides: TGCGCCAGCAAGGACAGGGGCGAAAAACTGTTTTTT.

This chain connects TRBV28 to TRBJ2-4, with TRBD1 identical over 7 bases. The germline V gene has CDR1 MDHEN and CDR2 SYDVKM. Trimming at V came to 6 bases and at J to 5 bases, leaving 4 bases not matched to a gene. The CDR3 has 13 amino acids. In DNA, the CDR3 is TGTGCCAGCAGATATACAGGGGAAAACATTCAGTACTTC. It yields the protein CASRYTGENIQYF.

V and J are TRBV21-1 and TRBJ2-2; TRBD1 reflects the table's D call only, with no check against the DNA. TRBV21-1 is a recognized pseudogene. The CDR3 spans 17 residues. The CDR3 sequence is CASRNRDRGISTGELFF. CDR3 sequence (DNA): TGTGCCAGCAGGAACCGGGACAGGGGTATAAGCACCGGGGAGCTGTTTTTT.

The CDR3 bases are TGTGCCAGCAGCCAGGGGAGGGCTCAGCCCCAGCATTTT. Protein product: CASSQGRAQPQHF. J is TRBJ1-5 and V is TRBV28, with TRBD1 as a possible D gene (6 bases). Per germline, CDR1 MDHEN and CDR2 SYDVKM. V lost 6 bases and J lost 6, with 12 bases in between. This CDR3 is built from 13 residues.

This clone was counted once. The V call is TRBV29-1, the J call TRBJ1-1, with D maybe TRBD1 (5 bases). CDR3 length: 12 residues. Germline lookup yields CDR1 SQVTM and CDR2 ANQGSEA. V was clipped by 3 bases and J by 4 bases, with 9 bases between them. CDR3 protein: CSVDRVGTEAFF. The DNA for the CDR3 is TGCAGCGTTGACAGGGTCGGCACTGAAGCTTTCTTT.

Here the CDR3 reads CASGQPINGSSYNEQFF. The CDR3 nucleotides read TGTGCTAGTGGCCAACCAATTAACGGGAGTTCCTACAATGAGCAGTTCTTC. This chain uses TRBV12-5 with TRBJ2-1; TRBD2 is a possible D gene (6 bases). CDR1 LGHNT and CDR2 FRNRAP come from the germline V gene. This CDR3 contains 17 residues. Deletions cut 6 bases from V and 1 base from J, with 19 bases between. Using reference TRBV12-5 and TRBJ2-1 for the parts outside the CDR3, the full variable domain is DARVTQTPRHKVTEMGQEVTMRCQPILGHNTVFWYRQTMMQGLELLAYFRNRAPLDDSGMPKDRFSAEMPDATLATLKIQPSEPRDSAVYFCASGQPINGSSYNEQFFGPGTRLTVL.

The chain has TRBV5-1 and TRBJ2-1, with D possibly matching TRBD1 (5 bases). This CDR3 contains 15 residues. Per germline, CDR1 SGHRS and CDR2 YFSETQ. Trimming shortened V by 0 bases and J by 4 bases, and 11 bases separated the two germline ends. CDR3 protein: CASSLDIQGYNEQFF. The DNA for the CDR3 is TGCGCCAGCAGCTTGGACATCCAGGGATACAATGAGCAGTTCTTC.

The chain combines TRBV28 with TRBJ2-7, with D maybe TRBD2 (5 bases). V shed 8 bases and J shed 0 bases, with 14 bases lying between them. CDR1 is MDHEN, CDR2 SYDVKM, per germline. This CDR3 has 14 residues. The DNA of the CDR3 is TGTGCCAGCGGTAAGAGCGGAAGCTCCTACGAGCAGTACTTC. This translates into CASGKSGSSYEQYF.

This sequence joins TRBV19 and TRBJ1-2, with 9 bases fitting TRBD1. The CDR3 has 14 residues. V was clipped by 7 bases and J by 7 bases; unmatched bases: 10. CDR1 and CDR2 (germline): LNHDA, SQIVND (reference sequence). The CDR3 nucleotides read TGTGCCAGTACACGGAGACAGGGGGACTCTGGCTACACCTTC. Protein: CASTRRQGDSGYTF.

This chain connects TRBV5-6 to TRBJ1-4; a weak D match, TRBD1 (6 bases). The V end was cut by 2 bases, the J end by 7 bases, with 15 bases between. This CDR3 region has 15 residues. Germline-derived CDR1 and CDR2 are SGHDT and YYEEEE. The CDR3 here is CASSFRSGAGEKLFF. CDR3 DNA: TGTGCCAGCAGCTTCAGATCAGGGGCAGGTGAAAAACTGTTTTTT. Full variable domain (outside the CDR3, taken from reference TRBV5-6 and TRBJ1-4): DAGVTQSPTHLIKTRGQQVTLRCSPKSGHDTVSWYQQALGQGPQFIFQYYEEEERQRGNFPDRFSGHQFPNYSSELNVNALLLGDSALYLCASSFRSGAGEKLFFGSGTQLSVL.

This clone was observed a handful of times. The CDR3 DNA is TGCGCCAGCAGTGAGTCGACAAACTCCTACAATGAGCAGTTCTTC. The encoded protein is CASSESTNSYNEQFF. The chain links TRBV10-1 to TRBJ2-1; no clear D. Trimming cost V 0 bases and J 0 bases, with 6 bases left between them. There are 15 residues in the CDR3. Germline CDR1 WNHNN, CDR2 SYGVQD (reference sequence).

This clone was observed once. V gene TRBV5-8 combines with J gene TRBJ1-5; D uncertain. The CDR3 spans 14 residues. Deletions cut 1 base from V and 4 bases from J, with 9 bases between. Germline values: CDR1 SGHTS, CDR2 YDEGEE. The CDR3 DNA sequence: TGTGCCAGCAGCTTGTCGAGGGTAAATCAGCCCCAGCATTTT. It specifies CASSLSRVNQPQHF.

The V and J genes are TRBV4-1 and TRBJ2-5; 9 bases map to TRBD1. Germline CDR1 reads MGHRA; CDR2 reads YSYEKL. The trim removed 4 bases at V and 3 bases at J, leaving 6 bases unmatched. The CDR3 spans 15 residues. CDR3 bases: TGCGCCAGCAGCCGAGGGGACAGGGACAAAGAGACCCAGTACTTC. It yields the protein CASSRGDRDKETQYF.

This chain joins TRBV29-1 and TRBJ2-1; 10 bases agree with TRBD2. Looked up from germline, CDR1 is SQVTM and CDR2 is ANQGSEA. CDR3 size: 14 residues. Trimming cost V 6 bases and J 15 bases; bases outside gene matches: 17. DNA for the CDR3: TGCAGCGTCCTGGGCTCTAGCGGGAGCCCCTACCCGTTCTTC. It encodes CSVLGSSGSPYPFF.

This rearrangement joins TRBV27 to TRBJ2-5, with 7 bases lining up with TRBD2. The ends lost 6 bases at V and 4 bases at J; junction bases unmatched: 8. The CDR3 extends over 14 amino acids. The germline V gene has CDR1 MNHEY and CDR2 SMNVEV (reference sequence). In nucleotides, the CDR3 is TGTGCCAGCAGAGGGGACTATGTAGCAGAGACCCAGTACTTC. It translates to CASRGDYVAETQYF.

This clone was picked up one time. J is TRBJ1-4 and V is TRBV2; D is unresolved. V was trimmed by 6 bases and J by 0 bases, leaving 11 bases between them. This CDR3 has 15 residues. Looked up from germline, CDR1 is SNHLY and CDR2 is FYNNEI. The CDR3 DNA sequence: TGTGCCAGCAGGGGCCAGAATGCAACTAATGAAAAACTGTTTTTT. Translating it yields CASRGQNATNEKLFF. The full variable domain, with the rest looked up from reference TRBV2 and TRBJ1-4, is EPEVTQTPSHQVTQMGQEVILRCVPISNHLYFYWYRQILGQKVEFLVSFYNNEISEKSEIFDDQFSVERPDGSNFTLKIRSTKLEDSAMYFCASRGQNATNEKLFFGSGTQLSVL.

The V call is TRBV11-2, the J call TRBJ1-1, with a weak D call TRBD1 (6 bases). This CDR3 region has 13 residues. V was pared by 1 base and J by 11 bases, with 14 bases between. Germline lookup yields CDR1 SGHAT and CDR2 FQNNGV. CDR3 protein: CASSLGGGFEAFF. Here the CDR3 DNA reads TGTGCCAGCAGCTTAGGGGGGGGCTTCGAGGCTTTCTTT.

The V gene is TRBV4-2, the J gene TRBJ2-7; TRBD2 matches at 9 bases. This CDR3 contains 14 residues. J gave up 2 bases and V 3 bases, and 2 bases lay outside the gene matches. From germline, CDR1 is LGHNA and CDR2 YNFKEQ. CDR3 sequence (DNA): TGTGCCAGCAGCCAGAGACTAGCGGCCTACGAGCAGTACTTC. It codes for CASSQRLAAYEQYF.

The CDR3 DNA reads TGTGCCTGGACCCCACTTGGTGGGCACTCCTACAATGAGCAGTTCTTC. Residues: CAWTPLGGHSYNEQFF. V and J are TRBV30 and TRBJ2-1; D remains unclear. Trimming cost V 4 bases and J 0 bases, with 16 bases left between them. Germline V CDR1 and CDR2: GTSNPN, SVGIG (reference sequence). This CDR3 is built from 16 residues.

The chain combines TRBV5-1 with TRBJ2-2; no definite D call. The germline V gene encodes CDR1 SGHRS and CDR2 YFSETQ. This CDR3 region has 14 residues. With 0 bases removed from V and 8 bases from J, the gap between germline ends came to 11 bases. CDR3 nucleotides: TGCGCCAGCAGCTTGGGAGTAGAAGTGGGGGAGCTGTTTTTT. Its translation: CASSLGVEVGELFF.

The chain recombines TRBV5-6 with TRBJ2-7; 11 nucleotides match TRBD1. With V trimmed by 5 bases and J by 1 base, 5 bases remained unmatched. This CDR3 comprises 15 residues. Germline CDR1 reads SGHDT; CDR2 reads YYEEEE. CDR3 in amino acids: CASSMDRGLSYEQYF. The CDR3 DNA is TGTGCCAGCAGTATGGACAGGGGGCTTTCCTACGAGCAGTACTTC.

Only a few counts were recorded for this clone. J is TRBJ2-3 and V is TRBV14; TRBD1 agrees at 9 bases. The CDR3 runs to 15 residues. V lost 4 bases, J lost 5 bases, and 7 bases stayed unmatched. Looked up from germline, CDR1 is SGHDN and CDR2 is FVKESK. The DNA of the CDR3 is TGTGCCAGCAGCCGAGGGACAGGGTTTGGAGATACGCAGTATTTT. It codes for CASSRGTGFGDTQYF.

This chain connects TRBV11-2 to TRBJ2-7; D is undetermined. Trimming removed 0 bases at V and 0 bases at J, with 9 bases between. Germline V lookup: CDR1 SGHAT, CDR2 FQNNGV. The CDR3 is 15 amino acids. The CDR3 DNA reads TGTGCCAGCAGCTTAGATCGAACAGCCTCCTACGAGCAGTACTTC. Protein sequence: CASSLDRTASYEQYF. Looking up the rest from reference TRBV11-2 and TRBJ2-7 gives the full variable domain: EAGVAQSPRYKIIEKRQSVAFWCNPISGHATLYWYQQILGQGPKLLIQFQNNGVVDDSQLPKDRFSAERLKGVDSTLKIQPAKLEDSAVYLCASSLDRTASYEQYFGPGTRLTVT.